The 5 T cell receptor beta chains below come from one sample, sequenced in a study of Tregs in tolerant kidney transplant recipients. Libraries were prepared by immunoSEQ multiplex PCR; TCRdb keeps only in-frame clonotypes and omits some of them. The repertoire holds about 46,000 clones, with less than 95% as singletons. The sequenced material came from Tregs from blood. Receptors originate from a human donor in good health.

The rearrangement uses TRBV7-9 and TRBJ1-2, with a tentative D call TRBD1 (6 bases). Germline V gives CDR1 SEHNR, CDR2 FQNEAQ (reference sequence). There are 13 residues in the CDR3. V lost 4 bases, J lost 8 bases, and 14 bases lay in between. The CDR3 protein is CASSSQGAGGYTF. The CDR3 DNA is TGTGCCAGCAGCTCACAGGGAGCCGGGGGCTACACCTTC. Full variable domain (remainder filled in from reference TRBV7-9 and TRBJ1-2): DTGVSQNPRHKITKRGQNVTFRCDPISEHNRLYWYRQTLGQGPEFLTYFQNEAQLEKSRLLSDRFSAERPKGSFSTLEIQRTEQGDSAMYLCASSSQGAGGYTFGSGTRLTVV.

The V call is TRBV11-3, the J call TRBJ2-1; tentatively, D is TRBD2 (6 bases). CDR3 length equals 14 residues. V lost 5 bases to trimming and J lost 6 bases, with 14 bases between them. In germline, CDR1 is SGHNT, CDR2 YENEEA. The CDR3 DNA reads TGTGCCAGCAGCCCACGGAGGGGTCTCAATGAGCAGTTCTTC. This codes for CASSPRRGLNEQFF.

The V call is TRBV9, the J call TRBJ2-1, with 9 nucleotides matching TRBD2. Germline trimming cut 0 bases from V and 0 bases from J; bases unmatched to any gene: 10. Germline V gives CDR1 SGDLS, CDR2 YYNGEE. The CDR3 has 19 residues. The CDR3 sequence: CASSVATGASGVSYNEQFF. Here the CDR3 DNA reads TGTGCCAGCAGCGTAGCTACCGGGGCTAGCGGGGTCTCCTACAATGAGCAGTTCTTC.

This chain joins TRBV2 and TRBJ2-4; no reliable D call. The V end was cut by 2 bases, the J end by 7 bases, with 12 bases between. Germline CDR1 reads SNHLY; CDR2 reads FYNNEI. The CDR3 runs 14 residues. The CDR3 nucleotides are TGTGCCAGCAGTGAAAGGCCCCAGTGGAACATTCAGTACTTC. Its protein is CASSERPQWNIQYF.

The chain combines TRBV9 with TRBJ2-5; 9 bases are a match to TRBD2. The germline V gene encodes CDR1 SGDLS and CDR2 YYNGEE. Trimming took 4 bases from V and 0 from J; bases not matched to a gene: 13. This CDR3 has 18 residues. In DNA form, the CDR3 reads TGTGCCAGCAGCCCCCGATTCCGCGCGGGAGGGCACCAAGAGACCCAGTACTTC. Its protein is CASSPRFRAGGHQETQYF. Based on the CDR3 plus reference TRBV9 and TRBJ2-5, the full variable domain is DSGVTQTPKHLITATGQRVTLRCSPRSGDLSVYWYQQSLDQGLQFLIQYYNGEERAKGNILERFSAQQFPDLHSELNLSSLELGDSALYFCASSPRFRAGGHQETQYFGPGTRLLVL.